One and the same sample provided the 28 T cell receptor beta chains below, sequenced in a study of blood T cell repertoires in COVID-19. The repertoire was sequenced with immunoSEQ multiplex PCR; TCRdb's copy has only in-frame clones and lacks some. The table includes around 270,000 clones, roughly 84% detected once. Sequenced: peripheral blood. The receptor source for this set is a man in his sixties with acute or convalescent COVID-19.

The DNA for the CDR3 is TGTGCCAGCAGCTTAGTGCTAGCGGGAGAAGAGACCCAGTACTTC. The encoded protein is CASSLVLAGEETQYF. The chain carries TRBV5-8 and TRBJ2-5; 10 bases are shared with TRBD2. CDR1 and CDR2 (germline): SGHTS, YDEGEE. V shed 2 bases and J 3 bases; nucleotides not matched to a gene: 4. This CDR3 region has 15 residues.

The rearrangement joins TRBV11-2 to TRBJ1-5, with D possibly being TRBD1 (5 bases). Trimming took 1 base from V and 3 from J, leaving 13 bases between them. The CDR3 is 16 residues long. CDR1 and CDR2 from the germline V gene are SGHAT and FQNNGV. CDR3 loop: CASSLGAGGFNQPQHF. CDR3 in DNA: TGTGCCAGCAGCTTAGGGGCGGGGGGTTTCAATCAGCCCCAGCATTTT. Filled out from reference TRBV11-2 and TRBJ1-5, the complete variable domain reads EAGVAQSPRYKIIEKRQSVAFWCNPISGHATLYWYQQILGQGPKLLIQFQNNGVVDDSQLPKDRFSAERLKGVDSTLKIQPAKLEDSAVYLCASSLGAGGFNQPQHFGDGTRLSIL.

V is TRBV4-1 and J is TRBJ1-2; D is ambiguous. V lost 1 base to trimming and J lost 8 bases, with 17 bases between them. The V gene's germline CDR1 is MGHRA and CDR2 YSYEKL. The CDR3 sequence is 15 residues long. Here the CDR3 reads CASSQVGNTAGGYTF. The CDR3 DNA follows: TGCGCCAGCAGCCAAGTCGGAAACACAGCCGGCGGCTACACCTTC.

CDR3 sequence (DNA): TGCGCCAGCAGCCCCGGACAGGGGGGTCCAGATACGCAGTATTTT. This sequence encodes CASSPGQGGPDTQYF. The rearrangement uses TRBV5-1 and TRBJ2-3, with TRBD1 matching over 10 bases. The length of the CDR3 is 15 residues. The trim removed 4 bases at V and 4 bases at J, leaving 6 bases unmatched. Germline V CDR1 and CDR2: SGHRS, YFSETQ. The whole variable domain, remainder taken from reference TRBV5-1 and TRBJ2-3, is KAGVTQTPRYLIKTRGQQVTLSCSPISGHRSVSWYQQTPGQGLQFLFEYFSETQRNKGNFPGRFSGRQFSNSRSEMNVSTLELGDSALYLCASSPGQGGPDTQYFGPGTRLTVL.

V usage is TRBV4-3 and J usage is TRBJ2-7; D possibly corresponds to TRBD2 (5 bases). Per germline, CDR1 LGHNA and CDR2 YSLEER. CDR3 length: 14 amino acids. V dropped 0 bases and J dropped 7 bases, with 13 bases sitting between them. The CDR3 nucleotides are TGCGCCAGCAGCCAAGAGGGGATCTCGGGGGAGCAGTACTTC. Translating it yields CASSQEGISGEQYF.

This clone was counted once. The chain combines TRBV7-2 with TRBJ2-7; 8 bases align to TRBD2. V lost 1 base to trimming and J lost 4 bases; unmatched junction nucleotides: 6. Looked up from germline, CDR1 is SGHTA and CDR2 is FQGNSA. The CDR3 extends over 15 amino acids. The CDR3 here is CASSLGGGRSYEQYF. The CDR3 coding sequence is TGTGCCAGCAGCTTAGGGGGCGGGAGGTCGTACGAGCAGTACTTC.

The chain is built from TRBV27 and TRBJ2-1; D possibly corresponds to TRBD1 (6 bases). CDR1 is MNHEY and CDR2 is SMNVEV in the germline V gene (reference sequence). V gave up 2 bases and J gave up 7 bases, with 21 bases separating them. The CDR3 sequence is 17 residues long. CDR3 amino acids: CASSLQPTGIFGNEQFF. The CDR3 DNA follows: TGTGCCAGCAGTTTACAGCCTACAGGGATTTTTGGAAATGAGCAGTTCTTC.

J is TRBJ1-2 and V is TRBV5-1; the D gene is possibly TRBD1 (5 bases). The CDR3 contains 15 residues. Germline V gene sequence: CDR1 SGHRS, CDR2 YFSETQ. Trimming left V 0 bases short and J 8 bases short, with 17 bases between. CDR3 nucleotide sequence: TGCGCCAGCAGCTTGGGGGACTCAGGGATTGGAGGCTACACCTTC. Translation gives CASSLGDSGIGGYTF.

The genes are TRBV2 and TRBJ2-4; possible D gene TRBD2, 6 bases. Trimming took off 3 bases at V and 0 bases at J, with 12 bases between the two ends. Germline CDR1 reads SNHLY; CDR2 reads FYNNEI. The CDR3 length is 16 residues. In DNA, the CDR3 is TGTGCCAGCAGTGAGTCGGTAGCGGTAGCCAAAAACATTCAGTACTTC. It yields the protein CASSESVAVAKNIQYF.

V usage is TRBV18 and J usage is TRBJ1-1; the D is unclear. V was clipped by 5 bases and J by 0 bases, with 22 bases between them. Germline V gene lookup returns CDR1 KGHSH and CDR2 LQKENI. This CDR3 region has 18 residues. The DNA of the CDR3 is TGTGCCAGCTCATCGCTCAGCGGTCCGGGGAGACTGAACACTGAAGCTTTCTTT. As protein: CASSSLSGPGRLNTEAFF.

V and J are TRBV18 and TRBJ1-4; D is perhaps TRBD1 (6 bases). The germline V gene encodes CDR1 KGHSH and CDR2 LQKENI. V was cut by 2 bases and J by 8 bases, with 15 bases left in between. The length of the CDR3 is 15 residues. CDR3 in DNA: TGTGCCAGCTCACCATTCAGGGACATCGGCGAAAAACTGTTTTTT. Translated, it gives CASSPFRDIGEKLFF. The full variable domain, its missing parts supplied by reference TRBV18 and TRBJ1-4, is NAGVMQNPRHLVRRRGQEARLRCSPMKGHSHVYWYRQLPEEGLKFMVYLQKENIIDESGMPKERFSAEFPKEGPSILRIQQVVRGDSAAYFCASSPFRDIGEKLFFGSGTQLSVL.

This clone occurred once. J is TRBJ1-4 and V is TRBV10-2; 10 bases are shared with TRBD1. The CDR3 has 18 residues. CDR1 is WSHSY, CDR2 SAAADI, per germline. V lost 6 bases and J lost 2; bases outside the gene matches: 12. The CDR3 here is CASSHTGQGRWTNEKLFF. DNA for the CDR3: TGCGCCAGCAGCCACACGGGACAGGGGAGGTGGACTAATGAAAAACTGTTTTTT.

The chain recombines TRBV3-1 (or the pseudogene TRBV3-2) with TRBJ1-3, with D unclear. CDR3 size: 12 residues. V was shortened by 1 base and J by 15 bases, with 13 bases between the two germline ends. CDR1 is LGHDT, CDR2 YNNKEL, per germline (reference sequence). DNA for the CDR3: TGTGCCAGCAGCCAAGCTGAGCGGGAGAGATATTTT. Amino acid sequence: CASSQAERERYF.

This rearrangement joins TRBV15 to TRBJ2-1; weak D call: TRBD2 (6 bases). V was clipped by 0 bases and J by 13 bases, with 16 bases between them. Germline V gene lookup returns CDR1 LNHNV and CDR2 YYDKDF (reference sequence). The CDR3 is 14 amino acids. CDR3 DNA sequence: TGTGCCACCAGCAGAGATTTGGGCAGGGAGGCTCAGTTCTTC. Translated, it gives CATSRDLGREAQFF.

V and J are TRBV15 and TRBJ2-4; 9 nucleotides line up with TRBD1. The V and J ends lost 3 bases and 1 base, in that order; junction bases with no gene match: 16. The CDR3 has 20 amino acids. Germline loops: CDR1 LNHNV, CDR2 YYDKDF (reference sequence). CDR3 bases: TGTGCCACCAGCAGGGATCAGCCCGGAACAGGGGGCAGGGCCAAAAACATTCAGTACTTC. Protein sequence: CATSRDQPGTGGRAKNIQYF.

This chain joins TRBV6-1 and TRBJ1-3; unclear D gene. Germline V lookup: CDR1 MNHNS, CDR2 SASEGT. The CDR3 loop spans 14 amino acids. The germline V and J ends were trimmed by 1 base and 0 bases, with 4 bases remaining between them. CDR3 in DNA: TGTGCCAGCAGTGAAGGGAGCTCTGGAAACACCATATATTTT. It specifies CASSEGSSGNTIYF.

The chain uses TRBV9 and TRBJ2-1; TRBD2 matches 8 bases. The CDR3 sequence is 16 residues long. Germline values: CDR1 SGDLS, CDR2 YYNGEE. J was trimmed by 4 bases and V by 0 bases; bases with no gene match: 6. CDR3 DNA: TGTGCCAGCAGCGTAGCTGTTACTAGCGGATACAATGAGCAGTTCTTC. It encodes CASSVAVTSGYNEQFF.

A single count supports this clone. As DNA, the CDR3 is TGTGCCTGGAGCCAGGGCACCCCTGAAGCTTTCTTT. As protein: CAWSQGTPEAFF. The V call is TRBV30, the J call TRBJ1-1; D perhaps matches TRBD1 (5 bases). CDR1 GTSNPN and CDR2 SVGIG come from the germline V gene (reference sequence). V lost 3 bases and J lost 6, with 11 bases in between. The CDR3 has 12 residues.

The chain has TRBV4-3 and TRBJ2-5; 14 bases match TRBD2. There are 17 residues in the CDR3. CDR1 is LGHNA, CDR2 YSLEER, per germline. The V gene end was trimmed by 3 bases and the J gene end by 5 bases; junction bases not matched to a gene: 8. The CDR3 reads CASSHLTSGRAGETQYF. In nucleotides, the CDR3 is TGCGCCAGCAGCCACCTGACTAGCGGGAGGGCAGGGGAGACCCAGTACTTC.

The V and J genes are TRBV10-1 and TRBJ1-1, with D possibly TRBD1 on 5 matching bases. From germline, CDR1 is WNHNN and CDR2 SYGVQD (reference sequence). This CDR3 region has 14 residues. The V end was cut by 5 bases, the J end by 1 base, with 11 bases between. The CDR3 loop reads CASSHDRTNTEAFF. In DNA form, the CDR3 reads TGCGCCAGCAGTCATGACAGAACGAACACTGAAGCTTTCTTT.

The chain employs TRBV29-1 and TRBJ2-7; TRBD1 is a possible D gene (6 bases). Germline V CDR1 and CDR2: SQVTM, ANQGSEA. V lost 3 bases and J 1 base, leaving 7 bases between the germline ends. The CDR3 runs to 12 residues. The chain's CDR3 is CSVERGSYEQYF. The CDR3 nucleotides are TGCAGCGTTGAGAGGGGGTCCTACGAGCAGTACTTC.

This chain uses TRBV28 with TRBJ2-1; 7 nucleotides match TRBD2. In germline, CDR1 is MDHEN, CDR2 SYDVKM. V dropped 8 bases and J dropped 0; count of bases not matched to a gene: 7. This CDR3 has 15 amino acids. Written as DNA, the CDR3 is TGTGCCAGCCTGGGGCGGGAGCCCTCCTACAATGAGCAGTTCTTC. Protein product: CASLGREPSYNEQFF.

This chain links TRBV14 with TRBJ2-2; 11 nucleotides line up with TRBD2. Germline values: CDR1 SGHDN, CDR2 FVKESK. The trim removed 0 bases at V and 0 bases at J, leaving 0 bases unmatched. This CDR3 is 17 amino acids long. Written as DNA, the CDR3 is TGTGCCAGCAGCCAAGAGGGACTAGCGGCGAACACCGGGGAGCTGTTTTTT. This encodes CASSQEGLAANTGELFF.

This clone came up once. The chain recombines TRBV4-1 with TRBJ2-5; possible D gene TRBD2, 7 bases. This CDR3 is 16 amino acids long. Germline lookup yields CDR1 MGHRA and CDR2 YSYEKL. V lost 0 bases, J lost 7 bases, and 18 bases lay in between. Written as DNA, the CDR3 is TGCGCCAGCAGCCAAGAAGGGGGGGCCGGAGCCGGGACCCAGTACTTC. Translation gives CASSQEGGAGAGTQYF.

This clone was recorded a few times. The chain recombines TRBV6-5 with TRBJ2-7; TRBD2 agrees at 9 bases. Per the germline V gene, CDR1 is MNHEY and CDR2 is SVGAGI. The CDR3 has 14 residues. Germline trimming cut 6 bases from V and 3 bases from J; bases unmatched to any gene: 6. DNA of the CDR3: TGTGCCAGCAGAGTAGCGGGAGTTATCTACGAGCAGTACTTC. It codes for CASRVAGVIYEQYF.

A single count supports this clone. This rearrangement joins TRBV5-1 to TRBJ2-2; possibly TRBD2 for D (6 bases). With 7 bases removed from V and 7 bases from J, the gap between germline ends came to 14 bases. The CDR3 spans 13 residues. Germline-derived CDR1 and CDR2 are SGHRS and YFSETQ. The CDR3 spells CASGIAASGELFF. CDR3 in DNA: TGCGCCAGCGGTATAGCGGCGAGCGGGGAGCTGTTTTTT.

Notes on this clone: Distinct nucleotide sequences in the sample also encode this CDR3. The chain recombines TRBV18 with TRBJ1-5, with D possibly being TRBD1 (6 bases). V was shortened by 3 bases and J by 5 bases, with 11 bases between the two germline ends. The CDR3 contains 14 residues. CDR1 and CDR2 (germline): KGHSH, LQKENI. The chain's CDR3 is CASSPDRTDQPQHF. As DNA, the CDR3 is TGTGCCAGCTCACCCGACAGGACCGATCAGCCCCAGCATTTT.

The chain recombines TRBV7-8 with TRBJ1-1; no clear D gene. Germline values: CDR1 SGHVS, CDR2 FQNEAQ. Trimming took off 3 bases at V and 2 bases at J, with 7 bases between the two ends. The CDR3 runs 13 residues. CDR3 DNA: TGTGCCAGCAGCTTCGGGATAAACACTGAAGCTTTCTTT. Translated: CASSFGINTEAFF.